The 9 T cell receptor beta chains in this list originate from one sample, sequenced in a study of CD8 T cells in ankylosing spondylitis (dated by TCRdb to the late 2010s). The receptor library was made with 5' RACE. Sequencing instrument: Illumina HiSeq 2500. The public reads were reprocessed in TCRdb via fastp at Q25 and MiXCR, keeping in-frame beta chains. One record per CDR3 amino acid sequence lists the most common genes and DNA. The sample has about 300,000 distinct CDR3 sequences on record, less than 25% of them singletons. The ten largest clones capture around 3.2% of the sample. The specimen sequenced was blood, either unsorted or a sorted T cell fraction (not recorded which). The receptors were gathered from a female donor with ankylosing spondylitis or in good health (not recorded which).

This clonotype was seen a few times. The chain joins TRBV2 to TRBJ2-7; D not resolved. CDR1 SNHLY and CDR2 FYNNEI come from the germline V gene. Trimming stripped 4 bases from V and 0 bases from J, with 4 bases between. The CDR3 has 12 amino acids. CDR3 sequence (DNA): TGTGCCAGCAGTGGAAACTCCTACGAGCAGTACTTC. This gives the protein CASSGNSYEQYF.

This clonotype was detected once. The rearrangement uses TRBV23-1 and TRBJ1-6; D gene uncertain. TRBV23-1 is an open reading frame, and its role is uncertain. The CDR3 spans 16 residues. The V and J ends lost 8 bases and 0 bases respectively, with 14 bases between them. CDR3 in amino acids: CASPGGSTSYNSPLHF. The CDR3 DNA reads TGCGCCAGCCCCGGAGGGTCGACCTCCTATAATTCACCCCTCCACTTT.

This clonotype was seen more than once but under ten times. The rearrangement links TRBV24-1 to TRBJ2-5; 10 positions agree with TRBD1. From germline, CDR1 is KGHDR and CDR2 SFDVKD. The CDR3 has 15 amino acids. The J segment lost 3 bases and the V segment lost 3 bases, leaving 3 bases of the junction unmatched. The CDR3 DNA follows: TGTGCCACCAGTGATCCCGGGACAGGGGAAGAGACCCAGTACTTC. This gives the protein CATSDPGTGEETQYF.

The J gene is TRBJ2-1, the V gene TRBV20-1; D is ambiguous. Germline-derived CDR1 and CDR2 are DFQATT and SNEGSKA (reference sequence). V was pared by 1 base and J by 10 bases, with 14 bases between. The CDR3 is made up of 13 amino acids. CDR3 in DNA: TGCAGTGCTAGAGTCGACGCGTCATGGGAGCAGTTCTTC. This encodes CSARVDASWEQFF.

This rearrangement joins TRBV20-1 to TRBJ1-5; D uncertain. V shed 2 bases and J shed 4 bases, with 18 bases lying between them. Per the germline V gene, CDR1 is DFQATT and CDR2 is SNEGSKA (reference sequence). This CDR3 has 16 residues. The CDR3 nucleotides are TGCAGTGCTAGAACCCCATGGGCAGCTATGAATCAGCCCCAGCATTTT. Protein product: CSARTPWAAMNQPQHF.

This clonotype was found a few times. The V gene is TRBV27, the J gene TRBJ1-6; a possible D gene is TRBD1 (6 bases). The CDR3 spans 19 residues. V was pared by 5 bases and J by 0 bases, with 20 bases between. The germline gives CDR1 MNHEY, CDR2 SMNVEV (reference sequence). CDR3 bases: TGTGCCAGCAGTCTCGAGAGGGGGGCAAAGGGCTCCTATAATTCACCCCTCCACTTT. Amino acids: CASSLERGAKGSYNSPLHF.

The J gene is TRBJ2-2, the V gene TRBV20-1; TRBD1 is a possible D gene (5 bases). CDR3 size: 14 residues. The germline gives CDR1 DFQATT, CDR2 SNEGSKA (reference sequence). The V gene lost 3 bases and the J gene lost 4 bases, with 12 bases spanning the gap. The CDR3 coding sequence is TGCAGTGCTAGCCTCAAGGGGTTCACCGGGGAGCTGTTTTTT. Protein sequence: CSASLKGFTGELFF.

In this sample, this clonotype turned up many times. The chain joins TRBV7-9 to TRBJ2-5, with D possibly matching TRBD2 (5 bases). This CDR3 region has 14 residues. Trimming removed 5 bases at V and 5 bases at J, with 15 bases between. Germline V gene lookup returns CDR1 SEHNR and CDR2 FQNEAQ (reference sequence). The CDR3 coding sequence is TGTGCCAGCAGCCCGGACTGGACCGGGGAGACCCAGTACTTC. Protein product: CASSPDWTGETQYF. The full variable domain, completed using reference TRBV7-9 and TRBJ2-5, is DTGVSQNPRHKITKRGQNVTFRCDPISEHNRLYWYRQTLGQGPEFLTYFQNEAQLEKSRLLSDRFSAERPKGSFSTLEIQRTEQGDSAMYLCASSPDWTGETQYFGPGTRLLVL.

The chain couples TRBV18 to TRBJ1-2; 10 nucleotides align to TRBD1. Unmatched junction bases numbered 13, after V lost 2 bases and J lost 4 bases. This CDR3 comprises 18 residues. Germline CDR1 and CDR2: KGHSH and LQKENI. The DNA of the CDR3 is TGTGCCAGCTCACCAGCGGTCGTCGGACAGGGGGTCCTCTATGGCTACACCTTC. This codes for CASSPAVVGQGVLYGYTF.